This TCR beta chain comes out of a study of tumor-infiltrating lymphocytes in primary liver carcinoma. General study findings and limits: Tumor-blood pairs (like tumor-adjacent pairs) overlapped less than tumor region pairs did. Significantly larger top-250-clone fractions were found in tumors than in blood (p = 0.039).

The input was about 490 ng total RNA; TCR beta cDNA was made from it with a constant-region primer. TCR beta libraries came from three nested multiplex PCR rounds using slightly modified ARM-PCR. Primers for the first two PCR rounds were TRBV1-TRBV30 forward primers and a C-beta reverse primer (roughly 10 cycles per round). From the multiplex PCR reads, TCRdb called clonotypes with MiXCR, one entry per CDR3 protein. This sample has tens of thousands of distinct CDR3 sequences, with approximately 71% found just once. As concerns this clonotype: Its cognate antigen is unknown. Germline and junction disagree at one end, which may indicate a read error.

The length of the CDR3 is 13 residues. Germline loops: CDR1 SQVTM, CDR2 ANQGSEA. RNA and DNA were co-extracted from roughly 20-30 mg of unsorted bulk tissue. The sequenced material came from tumor-adjacent normal liver tissue. The chain is built from TRBV29-1 and TRBJ2-5, with no clear D. The TCR originated in a man in his forties or fifties with primary liver carcinoma and hepatitis B virus infection. CDR3 sequence (DNA): TGCAGCGTTGAGGCAGATGGCCCAGAGACCCGGTACTTC. Amino acids: CSVEADGPETRYF.